A selection of T cell receptor beta chains follows, all from one sample in a study of T cell responses to AZD1222 COVID-19 vaccine. The protocol was immunoSEQ multiplex PCR, while the TCRdb copy is restricted to in-frame clones and leaves out a portion. The sample gives under 150,000 clones, 80% to 90% of which show up once; around 2.4% is in the top ten. Source: peripheral blood, taken on day 0 of AZD1222 vaccination. These receptors all come from an adult in good health. Both conserved end residues are part of each CDR3. A D gene is named only where the DNA matches it firmly.

len	v_gene	j_gene	d_gene	CDR3aa
13	TRBV27	TRBJ2-2	.	CASSLSGTGELFF
15	TRBV18	TRBJ2-7	TRBD1	CASSPVGTGDYEQYF
15	TRBV2	TRBJ1-1	.	CASSGRSQRDTEAFF
17	TRBV19	TRBJ2-6	TRBD2	CASSISGRTSGANVLTF
17	TRBV27	TRBJ1-6	.	CASSLEFRSSYNSPLHF
17	TRBV28	TRBJ2-1	.	CASSSIQGRGIWDEQFF
14	TRBV19	TRBJ2-2	.	CASSIGGLTGELFF
15	TRBV2	TRBJ2-1	.	CASSTGGTGYNEQFF
14	TRBV2	TRBJ1-3	TRBD1	CASRRDSFGNTIYF
15	TRBV11-2	TRBJ2-7	.	CASSLESGSPYEQYF
16	TRBV3-1/TRBV3-2	TRBJ2-1	TRBD2	CASSQDVASGYNEQFF
17	TRBV4-2	TRBJ2-2	TRBD2	CASSQDRSGRNTGELFF
12	TRBV28	TRBJ2-5	.	CASSSGPRSQDF
14	TRBV19	TRBJ1-1	TRBD1	CASSPQDREVEAFF
14	TRBV2	TRBJ2-3	.	CASSLRESPDTQYF
16	TRBV5-8	TRBJ1-2	.	CASRLERGWTDYGYTF
15	TRBV7-6	TRBJ1-2	TRBD1	CASSLSGQGAGGYTF
17	TRBV11-3	TRBJ2-5	TRBD2	CASSQGTSGTGSETQYF
11	TRBV3-1/TRBV3-2	TRBJ1-1	.	CASSQYFEAFF
13	TRBV28	TRBJ1-5	.	CASNGQFGEPQHF
13	TRBV5-4	TRBJ2-2	.	CASNLGNTGELFF
16	TRBV5-1	TRBJ2-1	TRBD2	CASSSEGLAVYNEQFF
13	TRBV30	TRBJ1-1	.	CAWASGSDTEAFF
17	TRBV5-6	TRBJ2-3	TRBD2	CASSQKGTSGVGDTQYF
14	TRBV11-3	TRBJ1-1	.	CASSLNRGSTEAFF
14	TRBV29-1	TRBJ1-1	.	CSAPGKGAVTEAFF
15	TRBV3-1/TRBV3-2	TRBJ2-1	.	CASSQEGRAYNEQFF
15	TRBV5-1	TRBJ2-7	.	CASSLAGTVSYEQYF